This entry lists 10 T cell receptor beta chains sequenced from one sample in a study of Graves' ophthalmopathy and Graves' hyperthyroidism. Amplification of the TCR beta CDR3 regions used RNA transcripts (as template). First-round RT-PCR used HTBI primers; second-round multiplex PCR followed. MiXCR, run by TCRdb on the multiplex PCR reads, gives a single entry per CDR3 protein. The sample records more than 300,000 distinct CDR3 sequences, about a sixth being singletons. Sequencing was carried out using peripheral blood. The receptor source for this set is an adult woman with stable Graves' hyperthyroidism.

This clonotype was found many times. The rearrangement joins TRBV27 to TRBJ1-1, with no clear D. Trimming removed 2 bases at V and 1 base at J, with 8 bases between. In germline, CDR1 is MNHEY, CDR2 SMNVEV (reference sequence). There are 14 residues in the CDR3. The CDR3 spells CASSLAQKNTEAFF. The CDR3 DNA reads as TGTGCCAGCAGTTTAGCACAAAAGAACACTGAAGCTTTCTTT.

This clonotype has ten or more counts. The chain carries TRBV20-1 and TRBJ1-2; no firm D call. Looked up from germline, CDR1 is DFQATT and CDR2 is SNEGSKA (reference sequence). The CDR3 is 13 residues long. V lost 2 bases, J lost 3 bases, and 10 bases lay in between. CDR3 amino acids: CSARREVDYGYTF. The CDR3 DNA sequence: TGCAGTGCTAGAAGGGAAGTCGACTATGGCTACACCTTC.

The V call is TRBV3-1, the J call TRBJ2-2; TRBD1 aligns across 7 bases. This CDR3 region has 13 residues. Germline V gene lookup returns CDR1 LGHDT and CDR2 YNNKEL (reference sequence). J gave up 8 bases and V 8 bases, and 8 bases lay outside the gene matches. CDR3 in amino acids: CASSQGIQGELFF. The CDR3 nucleotides read TGTGCCAGCTCACAGGGGATACAGGGGGAGCTGTTTTTT.

This clonotype was picked up a small number of times. A read error may explain this, as a much larger clone is one base away. V and J are TRBV6-5 and TRBJ1-1; D is ambiguous. Germline CDR1 MNHEY, CDR2 SVGAGI. Trimming shortened V by 2 bases and J by 1 base, and 5 bases separated the two germline ends. The CDR3 is 13 residues long. The CDR3 loop is CASSYRANTEAFF. The CDR3 nucleotides are TGTGCCAGCAGTTACAGGGCGAACACTGAAGCTTTCTTT.

This clonotype was seen many times. CDR3 nucleotides: TGCAGCGTTGGGCTAGCTTATGGGGCCAACGTCCTGACTTTC. Its translation is CSVGLAYGANVLTF. This rearrangement joins TRBV29-1 to TRBJ2-6, with D tentatively TRBD2 (5 bases). Germline V gene data show CDR1 as SQVTM and CDR2 as ANQGSEA. This CDR3 spans 14 amino acids. V dropped 4 bases and J dropped 3 bases, with 10 bases sitting between them.

The chain couples TRBV7-9 to TRBJ2-5; TRBD1 or TRBD2 may be the D gene (6 bases each). CDR3 size: 15 residues. Germline V CDR1 and CDR2: SEHNR, FQNEAQ (reference sequence). V shed 5 bases and J shed 1 base, with 14 bases lying between them. CDR3 loop: CASSPRGQGQETQYF. The CDR3 coding sequence is TGTGCCAGCAGCCCCCGGGGGCAGGGCCAAGAGACCCAGTACTTC.

In this sample, this clonotype turned up many times. This rearrangement joins TRBV20-1 to TRBJ2-2; 9 nucleotides align to TRBD1. From germline, CDR1 is DFQATT and CDR2 SNEGSKA (reference sequence). The ends lost 1 base at V and 0 bases at J; junction bases unmatched: 6. The length of the CDR3 is 17 residues. CDR3 residues: CSARATGGRSNTGELFF. The DNA of the CDR3 is TGCAGTGCTAGAGCCACAGGGGGCAGGTCGAACACCGGGGAGCTGTTTTTT.

This clonotype was recorded at least ten times. This chain uses TRBV20-1 with TRBJ2-7; 7 bases are a match to TRBD1. Trimming took 3 bases from V and 2 from J; bases not matched to a gene: 7. Germline V gives CDR1 DFQATT, CDR2 SNEGSKA (reference sequence). The CDR3 length is 14 residues. The CDR3 bases are TGCAGTGCTAGGACCGGGACAGAACCCTACGAGCAGTACTTC. Translated: CSARTGTEPYEQYF.

This clonotype was recorded many times. The genes are TRBV10-3 and TRBJ2-5, with 8 bases lining up with TRBD2. The CDR3 covers 19 residues. V lost 4 bases, J lost 4 bases, and 20 bases stayed unmatched. Germline values: CDR1 ENHRY, CDR2 SYGVKD. CDR3 sequence: CAISGPTSWAGGPPETQYF. The CDR3 DNA reads as TGTGCCATCAGTGGCCCCACCTCTTGGGCGGGAGGCCCCCCAGAGACCCAGTACTTC.

In this sample, this clonotype turned up many times. J is TRBJ1-1 and V is TRBV6-1; D ambiguous. Between the trimmed V and J ends, which lost 4 bases and 4 bases, there was a span of 10 bases. The CDR3 contains 13 residues. Germline V gene sequence: CDR1 MNHNS, CDR2 SASEGT. CDR3 coding DNA: TGTGCCAGCAGTGGTCGGATTTCCACTGAAGCTTTCTTT. Translated, it gives CASSGRISTEAFF.